The next 2 T cell receptor beta chains were all read from a single sample in a study of Tregs in tolerant kidney transplant recipients. Sequenced by immunoSEQ multiplex PCR; TCRdb stores in-frame clones only, minus some. This sample carries around 85,000 clones, 75% to 95% of them seen once, and the ten largest clones take 0.34%. This specimen was Tregs from blood, taken before the transplant. Receptors were obtained from a human donor who received a combined kidney and bone marrow transplant.

The chain has TRBV4-3 and TRBJ2-1, with TRBD1 matching over 9 bases. V trimming: 0 bases; J trimming: 8 bases; junction bases outside the gene matches: 17. This CDR3 region has 19 residues. CDR1 and CDR2 from the germline V gene are LGHNA and YSLEER. The CDR3 here is CASSQDVIKGTGISYEQFF. CDR3 DNA: TGCGCCAGCAGCCAAGATGTCATCAAAGGGACAGGGATATCCTATGAGCAGTTCTTC.

The V and J genes are TRBV30 and TRBJ1-1; D call uncertain. Trimming removed 5 bases at V and 5 bases at J, with 6 bases between. This CDR3 comprises 10 residues. In germline, CDR1 is GTSNPN, CDR2 SVGIG (reference sequence). CDR3 nucleotide sequence: TGTGCCTGGGGCCCGACTGAAGCTTTCTTT. Translating it yields CAWGPTEAFF.